Following are 22 T cell receptor beta chains from one sample sequenced in a study of blood T cell repertoires in COVID-19. Only in-frame clones appear in the TCRdb table, and some are missing; sequencing was by immunoSEQ multiplex PCR. Among 42,000 or so clones listed, roughly 88% were seen once. The sample taken for sequencing was peripheral blood. These receptors were collected from a human donor in a cohort sampled during active COVID-19.

The chain combines TRBV6-2 or TRBV6-3 with TRBJ1-1, with D possibly matching TRBD1 (5 bases). Trimming took 5 bases from V and 6 from J, leaving 19 bases between them. This CDR3 has 15 residues. Germline lookup yields CDR1 MNHEY and CDR2 SVGEGT. The CDR3 DNA is TGTGCCAGCAGTACTCGCAGGGAAGTGGTACCTGAAGCTTTCTTT. Protein sequence: CASSTRREVVPEAFF.

The J gene is TRBJ1-1, the V gene TRBV5-5, with 7 bases lining up with TRBD1. This CDR3 is built from 14 residues. Trimming removed 1 base from V and 1 base from J; junction bases left unmatched: 1. CDR1 SGHKS and CDR2 YYEKEE come from the germline V gene (reference sequence). CDR3 protein: CASSLRQGNTEAFF. In DNA, the CDR3 is TGTGCCAGCAGCTTGCGACAGGGGAACACTGAAGCTTTCTTT.

The J gene is TRBJ1-1, the V gene TRBV5-6; maybe TRBD1 (5 bases). CDR1 is SGHDT and CDR2 is YYEEEE in the germline V gene. The CDR3 consists of 13 residues. V lost 1 base to trimming and J lost 3 bases, with 7 bases between them. The CDR3 coding sequence is TGTGCCAGCAGCTTGTTAGGGGACACTGAAGCTTTCTTT. It yields the protein CASSLLGDTEAFF.

The rearrangement joins TRBV5-1 to TRBJ2-1, with TRBD2 matching 11 bases. Germline CDR1 is SGHRS and CDR2 is YFSETQ. The CDR3 spans 19 residues. Trimming at V came to 1 base and at J to 7 bases, leaving 16 bases not matched to a gene. In nucleotides, the CDR3 is TGCGCCAGCAGCTTGACTGGACTAGCGGGCCCACCCCCCGCGAATGAGCAGTTCTTC. Protein: CASSLTGLAGPPPANEQFF.

The V and J genes are TRBV5-1 and TRBJ2-5, with a tentative D call TRBD2 (6 bases). V lost 4 bases to trimming and J lost 5 bases, with 18 bases between them. Looked up from germline, CDR1 is SGHRS and CDR2 is YFSETQ. This CDR3 contains 15 residues. CDR3 DNA: TGCGCCAGCAGCCCGGACCAAAATGGGAGGGAGACCCAGTACTTC. Translation gives CASSPDQNGRETQYF.

V gene TRBV19 combines with J gene TRBJ1-5; the match to TRBD1 covers 9 bases. The CDR3 has 15 amino acids. CDR1 LNHDA and CDR2 SQIVND come from the germline V gene (reference sequence). V lost 6 bases, J lost 6 bases, and 9 bases stayed unmatched. The DNA for the CDR3 is TGTGCCAGTAGCCTCGGGACAGGGTGGAGTCAGCCCCAGCATTTT. This encodes CASSLGTGWSQPQHF.

This chain uses TRBV19 with TRBJ1-5, with D maybe TRBD1 (6 bases). V lost 6 bases to trimming and J lost 0 bases, with 15 bases between them. This CDR3 is built from 16 residues. CDR1 is LNHDA, CDR2 SQIVND, per germline (reference sequence). This chain's CDR3 is CASRPMTGYSNQPQHF. CDR3 nucleotides: TGTGCCAGTAGACCTATGACAGGTTATAGCAATCAGCCCCAGCATTTT.

The chain is built from TRBV6-5 and TRBJ1-2; no definite D call. The V and J ends lost 2 bases and 8 bases respectively, with 6 bases between them. CDR1 and CDR2 from the germline V gene are MNHEY and SVGAGI. The length of the CDR3 is 11 residues. CDR3 nucleotides: TGTGCCAGCAGTTACGGGAGGGGCTACACCTTC. Its translation: CASSYGRGYTF.

The chain carries TRBV11-3 and TRBJ2-1, with 16 bases identical to TRBD2. Trimming took 5 bases from V and 8 from J; bases not matched to a gene: 6. CDR1 is SGHNT, CDR2 YENEEA, per germline. CDR3 length equals 16 residues. CDR3 region: CASSLTGTSGGDEQFF. CDR3 nucleotide sequence: TGTGCCAGCAGCCTGACCGGGACTAGCGGGGGGGATGAGCAGTTCTTC.

On this clone itself: At one end the junction does not follow the germline gene, possibly because of a read error. Within the sample, other DNA sequences also encode this same CDR3. The J gene is TRBJ2-7, the V gene TRBV2; possible D gene TRBD1, 5 bases. The CDR3 consists of 15 residues. CDR1 and CDR2 from the germline V gene are SNHLY and FYNNEI. This CDR3 reads CASSPDSFYAYEQYF. The CDR3 DNA reads TGCGCCAGCAGTCCTGACAGTTTTTACGCCTACGAGCAGTACTTC.

V and J are TRBV5-1 and TRBJ2-7; 8 nucleotides match TRBD1. The CDR3 is 14 residues long. Germline V gene data show CDR1 as SGHRS and CDR2 as YFSETQ. Trimming took 0 bases from V and 2 from J; bases not matched to a gene: 1. CDR3 sequence (DNA): TGCGCCAGCAGCTTGGGGACAGGGCCCTACGAGCAGTACTTC. This encodes CASSLGTGPYEQYF.

The chain combines TRBV15 with TRBJ2-7; D perhaps matches TRBD1 (6 bases). CDR3 size: 16 residues. Germline CDR1 reads LNHNV; CDR2 reads YYDKDF (reference sequence). The V gene lost 0 bases and the J gene lost 0 bases, with 12 bases spanning the gap. The CDR3 protein is CATSRDRDTTSYEQYF. The CDR3 region has the DNA TGTGCCACCAGCAGAGATCGGGACACTACCTCCTACGAGCAGTACTTC. Full variable domain (rest looked up from reference TRBV15 and TRBJ2-7): DAMVIQNPRYQVTQFGKPVTLSCSQTLNHNVMYWYQQKSSQAPKLLFHYYDKDFNNEADTPDNFQSRRPNTSFCFLDIRSPGLGDTAMYLCATSRDRDTTSYEQYFGPGTRLTVT.

A single count supports this clone. V gene TRBV3-1 (or the pseudogene TRBV3-2) combines with J gene TRBJ2-3; 9 bases are a match to TRBD2. Germline V CDR1 and CDR2: LGHDT, YNNKEL (reference sequence). After removal of 0 bases from V and 6 bases from J, the junction contained 10 bases not matched to a gene. The CDR3 sequence is 17 residues long. This chain's CDR3 is CASSQDRRGGRSDTQYF. In DNA form, the CDR3 reads TGTGCCAGCAGCCAAGATCGGCGGGGGGGCCGGTCGGATACGCAGTATTTT.

The chain couples TRBV6-1 to TRBJ1-5; 7 positions match TRBD1. J was trimmed by 6 bases and V by 0 bases; bases with no gene match: 11. This CDR3 has 17 residues. CDR1 and CDR2 from the germline V gene are MNHNS and SASEGT. The CDR3 region is CASSEAQKAGGAQPQHF. For the CDR3, the DNA is TGTGCCAGCAGTGAAGCGCAAAAGGCAGGGGGAGCTCAGCCCCAGCATTTT.

The gene calls are TRBV6-2 or TRBV6-3 and TRBJ2-2, with D tentatively TRBD2 (6 bases). V was pared by 5 bases and J by 4 bases, with 14 bases between. The CDR3 spans 15 residues. Germline CDR1 and CDR2: MNHEY and SVGEGT. CDR3 DNA: TGTGCCAGCAGTCCACTAGCTCCAGGCACCGGGGAGCTGTTTTTT. It translates to CASSPLAPGTGELFF.

This clone is classed as medium-sized. The rearrangement links TRBV19 to TRBJ1-1; TRBD1 matches 7 bases. The length of the CDR3 is 15 residues. The junction had 8 bases not matched to a gene; V was cut back by 2 bases and J by 5 bases. Germline V gene data show CDR1 as LNHDA and CDR2 as SQIVND (reference sequence). As DNA, the CDR3 is TGTGCCAGTAGTATACGGAGGGGGCTGAGAACTGAAGCTTTCTTT. It encodes CASSIRRGLRTEAFF.

The V gene is TRBV19, the J gene TRBJ1-5, with 11 bases matching TRBD1. The CDR3 length is 15 residues. Germline CDR1 LNHDA, CDR2 SQIVND (reference sequence). V shed 5 bases and J 4 bases; nucleotides not matched to a gene: 4. The CDR3 sequence is CASSARDRGNQPQHF. Written as DNA, the CDR3 is TGTGCCAGTAGTGCAAGGGACAGGGGGAATCAGCCCCAGCATTTT.

The V gene is TRBV6-5, the J gene TRBJ2-1; D is ambiguous. The CDR3 runs to 15 residues. The V end was cut by 6 bases, the J end by 2 bases, with 14 bases between. The germline gives CDR1 MNHEY, CDR2 SVGAGI. The CDR3 loop reads CASRQVGTPYNEQFF. DNA for the CDR3: TGTGCCAGCAGACAAGTGGGCACCCCCTACAATGAGCAGTTCTTC.

The rearrangement uses TRBV15 and TRBJ1-2, with a tentative D call TRBD1 (5 bases). Germline CDR1 and CDR2: LNHNV and YYDKDF (reference sequence). Trimming stripped 0 bases from V and 7 bases from J, with 12 bases between. This CDR3 region has 14 residues. CDR3 sequence: CATSRDRATAGYTF. The DNA for the CDR3 is TGTGCCACCAGCAGAGACAGGGCTACAGCTGGCTACACCTTC.

Details on this clone: One end of the junction is discordant with germline, which a read error may explain. The rearrangement joins TRBV5-4 to TRBJ1-2; 11 nucleotides align to TRBD1. This CDR3 has 14 residues. The germline gives CDR1 SGHNT, CDR2 YYREEE (reference sequence). The CDR3 here is CASRQDSGQGAVLF. CDR3 bases: TGTGCCAGCAGGCAGGACTCTGGACAGGGGGCCGTACTCTTC. Supplemented by reference TRBV5-4 and TRBJ1-2, the full variable domain reads ETGVTQSPTHLIKTRGQQVTLRCSSQSGHNTVSWYQQALGQGPQFIFQYYREEENGRGNFPPRFSGLQFPNYSSELNVNALELDDSALYLCASRQDSGQGAVLFGSGTRLTVV.

The V call is TRBV5-1, the J call TRBJ2-7; TRBD2 matches at 8 bases. The germline V gene has CDR1 SGHRS and CDR2 YFSETQ. The junction had 8 bases not matched to a gene; V was cut back by 6 bases and J by 3 bases. The CDR3 contains 14 residues. The CDR3 sequence: CASIRAGDLYEQYF. The CDR3 DNA is TGCGCCAGCATTAGAGCGGGGGATCTCTACGAGCAGTACTTC. Drawing the rest from reference TRBV5-1 and TRBJ2-7, the complete variable domain is KAGVTQTPRYLIKTRGQQVTLSCSPISGHRSVSWYQQTPGQGLQFLFEYFSETQRNKGNFPGRFSGRQFSNSRSEMNVSTLELGDSALYLCASIRAGDLYEQYFGPGTRLTVT.

The chain carries TRBV27 and TRBJ2-6; D is ambiguous. The V gene lost 10 bases and the J gene lost 0 bases, with 16 bases spanning the gap. Germline-derived CDR1 and CDR2 are MNHEY and SMNVEV (reference sequence). The CDR3 sequence is 16 residues long. The CDR3 spells CATSTRGHSGANVLTF. CDR3 DNA: TGTGCCACTTCGACACGTGGGCACTCTGGGGCCAACGTCCTGACTTTC.